This T cell receptor (beta chain) was obtained from a study of early T cells in non-severe SARS-CoV-2 infection. Across the study: Sequencing of bulk RNA from unsorted whole blood was done, without chain pairing. Findings and limits, study-wide: Anti-spike CD8 responses were favored in VDJdb matching, and private and CD4 specificities were missed.

The CDR3 is 14 amino acids. V lost 2 bases, J lost 2 bases, and 9 bases lay in between. Germline loops: CDR1 SGHTA, CDR2 FQGTGA. The sample holds a few counts of this clonotype. Its specificity is unknown. The library protocol tagged individual cDNA molecules with unique molecular identifiers. TCRdb recomputed calls from the 5' RACE reads with MiXCR, one row per CDR3 protein. Here the sample spans tens of thousands of distinct CDR3 sequences, over 9% being singletons. Sequencing used whole blood, obtained at baseline. The gene calls are TRBV7-3 and TRBJ1-1; D might be TRBD1 (5 bases). The source is an adult who was a healthcare worker with PCR-confirmed SARS-CoV-2 infection or an uninfected control (not recorded which). CDR3 protein: CASSLGGGNTEAFF. The CDR3 DNA is TGTGCCAGCAGCTTAGGGGGTGGAAACACTGAAGCTTTCTTT.